The T cell receptor (beta chain) under discussion was sequenced for a study of blood T cell repertoires in COVID-19. Study information: Specimens from acute and convalescent COVID-19 originated in the United States, Italy and Spain.

V lost 3 bases and J 6 bases, leaving 12 bases between the germline ends. This CDR3 has 13 amino acids. Germline V gene data show CDR1 as SGDLS and CDR2 as YYNGEE. Original methodology: Estimation of nucleated cell counts was performed using reference gene primer amplification. Data came from immunoSEQ multiplex PCR; TCRdb stores just in-frame clones and leaves some out. D and trimming were read from the DNA, whereas the V and J calls and clone size are those reported in that table. This sample has some 270,000 clones, with around 90% found just once. Sequences were obtained from peripheral blood. The sequence was collected from a man aged 50 to 59 with acute or convalescent COVID-19. This chain links TRBV9 with TRBJ1-2, with unresolved D. Here the CDR3 DNA reads TGTGCCAGCAGCGCACGACGGAGTGATGGCTACACCTTC. Translation: CASSARRSDGYTF.